This T cell receptor (beta chain) was profiled in a study of PD-1 blockade in mismatch repair-deficient tumors. Whole-study context: Enrolled about 2012-2016, patients had progressing, pretreated mismatch repair-deficient cancers of about a dozen types.

Mismatch repair deficiency was confirmed in all patients, by PCR or immunohistochemistry. Study-level points and caveats: Rapid post-treatment expansion, then contraction, generally preceding radiologic response, marked tumor-resident clones.

Measured with immunoSEQ multiplex PCR; TCRdb has only the in-frame clones, and not every one. The sample holds about 24,000 clones, 83% seen once. For this clone: Antigen specificity is unknown.

The sample was peripheral blood, taken 12 weeks after starting pembrolizumab. The TCR comes from an adult with mismatch repair-deficient cancer.

The CDR3 loop is CASTWSGGNQPQHF. In DNA form, the CDR3 reads TGTGCCAGCACCTGGTCTGGAGGCAATCAGCCCCAGCATTTT. The genes are TRBV19 and TRBJ1-5; D ambiguous. This CDR3 is built from 14 residues. Germline-derived CDR1 and CDR2 are LNHDA and SQIVND (reference sequence). V was cut by 9 bases and J by 2 bases, with 14 bases left in between.